Below, one T cell receptor (beta chain) is given with its context. Trimming took 4 bases from V and 4 from J, leaving 23 bases between them. The CDR3 loop spans 17 amino acids. CDR1 and CDR2 from the germline V gene are SGHRS and YFSETQ. This entry belongs to a study of blood T cell repertoires in COVID-19. TCRdb keeps only in-frame clones here, not all; method: immunoSEQ multiplex PCR. Here the sample spans some 400,000 clones, nearly 90% being singletons. This receptor was obtained from a man between 18 and 29 years old with active or convalescent COVID-19. The rearrangement uses TRBV5-1 and TRBJ1-1; tentatively, D is TRBD1 (5 bases). The sequencing sample was made of peripheral blood. In nucleotides, the CDR3 is TGCGCCAGCAGCGCCTCAGGGTGGGCAAAATTAGGCACTGAAGCTTTCTTT. This translates into CASSASGWAKLGTEAFF.